Presented here are 7 T cell receptor beta chains from one specimen sequenced in a study of blood T cell repertoires in COVID-19. The protocol was immunoSEQ multiplex PCR, while the TCRdb copy is restricted to in-frame clones and leaves out a portion. The sample lists about 140,000 clones, around nine tenths occurring once. Sequenced sample: peripheral blood. These receptors were taken from a human donor in a cohort sampled during active COVID-19.

V gene TRBV3-1 (or the pseudogene TRBV3-2) combines with J gene TRBJ2-7; 7 nucleotides align to TRBD1. The CDR3 has 14 residues. Germline V gives CDR1 LGHDT, CDR2 YNNKEL (reference sequence). Trimming at V came to 2 bases and at J to 5 bases, leaving 6 bases not matched to a gene. Here the CDR3 DNA reads TGTGCCAGCAGCCAAAACAGGGGCGCAGACGAGCAGTACTTC. It is translated as CASSQNRGADEQYF.

V and J are TRBV5-4 and TRBJ1-6, with D possibly TRBD1 on 6 matching bases. The CDR3 contains 15 residues. Trimming cost V 4 bases and J 6 bases, with 14 bases left between them. The germline V gene encodes CDR1 SGHNT and CDR2 YYREEE (reference sequence). The CDR3 loop is CASSLTGFINSPLHF. The CDR3 nucleotides read TGTGCCAGCAGCCTTACAGGGTTCATTAATTCACCCCTCCACTTT.

The chain uses TRBV5-6 and TRBJ2-7; TRBD1 is a possible D gene (6 bases). CDR1 is SGHDT and CDR2 is YYEEEE in the germline V gene. Trimming pared 3 bases from V and 7 bases from J, leaving 17 bases between. This CDR3 comprises 14 residues. CDR3 nucleotides: TGTGCCAGCAGCTCGACAGGACTCGAGAAGGAGCAGTACTTC. Translating it yields CASSSTGLEKEQYF.

The V gene is TRBV28, the J gene TRBJ1-2; D possibly corresponds to TRBD1 (5 bases). V gave up 9 bases and J gave up 0 bases, with 20 bases separating them. The CDR3 is 16 residues long. Germline V gene data show CDR1 as MDHEN and CDR2 as SYDVKM. Here the CDR3 reads CASLPRGARANYGYTF. The CDR3 DNA reads TGTGCCAGTCTTCCAAGGGGTGCGAGAGCTAACTATGGCTACACCTTC.

The genes are TRBV20-1 and TRBJ2-1, with 12 bases identical to TRBD2. V lost 3 bases, J lost 10 bases, and 4 bases stayed unmatched. This CDR3 has 13 residues. Germline V gene lookup returns CDR1 DFQATT and CDR2 SNEGSKA (reference sequence). The CDR3 reads CSASPSGRAEQFF. The CDR3 DNA reads TGCAGTGCTAGTCCTAGCGGGAGGGCCGAGCAGTTCTTC.

This rearrangement joins TRBV7-9 to TRBJ2-3, with 13 bases identical to TRBD2. The V gene end was trimmed by 3 bases and the J gene end by 3 bases; junction bases not matched to a gene: 0. Germline V gives CDR1 SEHNR, CDR2 FQNEAQ (reference sequence). This CDR3 is 15 amino acids long. This CDR3 reads CASSLTSGGTDTQYF. The CDR3 DNA sequence: TGTGCCAGCAGCTTGACTAGCGGGGGGACAGATACGCAGTATTTT.

The rearrangement links TRBV10-1 to TRBJ2-1; 10 bases line up with TRBD2. V shed 8 bases and J 10 bases; nucleotides not matched to a gene: 14. The germline CDR1 and CDR2 sequences are WNHNN and SYGVQD (reference sequence). There are 15 residues in the CDR3. CDR3 DNA: TGCGCCAGCTGTGGGGGAGCGGGGGGGCTGCGGGAGCAGTTCTTC. Amino acids: CASCGGAGGLREQFF.